This T cell receptor beta chain was identified during a study of cytomegalovirus exposure and HLA in healthy donors. PCR primers comprised 60 Vbeta and 13 Jbeta primers. TCRdb's copy holds only in-frame clones and misses some; the assay was immunoSEQ multiplex PCR. The data hold some 270,000 clones, with under 90% observed a single time. The sample holds one count of this clone. No antigen is known for it. It is likely a read error, because the conserved phenylalanine at the end of the CDR3 is missing. CDR3 size: 14 residues. The germline V gene has CDR1 SGHTS and CDR2 YDEGEE. Between the trimmed V and J ends, which lost 2 bases and 4 bases, there was a span of 11 bases. Study-level points and caveats: Later analysis associated a missense DCLRE1C variant with TCR beta V- and J-gene trimming. A later analysis found common viral pathogens apparently linked to several of the most significant clusters. The study put 160 or so TCR beta chains on its list as cytomegalovirus-associated.

The chain carries TRBV5-8 and TRBJ2-3; unclear D gene. The sequence derives from a girl aged 2 to 9 in good health and CMV-seronegative. The sequenced material came from PBMCs. CDR3 nucleotides: TGTGCCAGCAGCTTTATGGCGGCCGCAGATACGCAGTATTCT. Translating it yields CASSFMAAADTQYS.